Here is one T cell receptor (beta chain) with its context. Each donor was a healthy Caucasian. A single record per CDR3 protein comes from TCRdb applying MiXCR to the 5' RACE reads. The sample has roughly 770,000 distinct CDR3 sequences; approximately 18% are singletons. These data originate in a study of identical twins. The sample was also reused in another study, on T cells expressing NK-cell markers. According to that study: Sorted CD3+CD56+NKG2C+, CD3+CD56+NKG2C- and CD3+CD56-NKG2C+ T cells provided the TCR beta repertoires. The study found these clonotypes also leading the CD3+CD56-NKG2C+ fraction in a few donors.

Source material: PBMCs. The clonotype comes from a woman aged 18 to 35 in good health.

The CDR3 region has the DNA TGTGCCAGCAGCTTAGTTGGACACGATCTAGCCAAAAACATTCAGTACTTC. Translated, it gives CASSLVGHDLAKNIQYF. The rearrangement joins TRBV7-8 to TRBJ2-4; weak D call: TRBD1 (5 bases). CDR1 SGHVS and CDR2 FQNEAQ come from the germline V gene. V was pared by 1 base and J by 0 bases, with 13 bases between. CDR3 length equals 17 residues. The whole variable domain, filled in from reference TRBV7-8 and TRBJ2-4, reads GAGVSQSPRYKVAKRGQDVALRCDPISGHVSLFWYQQALGQGPEFLTYFQNEAQLDKSGLPSDRFFAERPEGSVSTLKIQRTQQEDSAVYLCASSLVGHDLAKNIQYFGAGTRLSVL.